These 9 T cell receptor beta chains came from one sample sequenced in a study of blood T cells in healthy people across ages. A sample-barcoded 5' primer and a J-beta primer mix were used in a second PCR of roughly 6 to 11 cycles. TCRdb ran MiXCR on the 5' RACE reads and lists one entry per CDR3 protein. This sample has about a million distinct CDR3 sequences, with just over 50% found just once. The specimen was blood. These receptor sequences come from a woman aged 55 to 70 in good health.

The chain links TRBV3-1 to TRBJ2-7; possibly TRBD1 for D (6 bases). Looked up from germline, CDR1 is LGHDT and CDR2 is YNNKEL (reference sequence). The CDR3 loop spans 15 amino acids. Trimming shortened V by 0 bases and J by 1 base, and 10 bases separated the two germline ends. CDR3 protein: CASSQDPTGSYEQYF. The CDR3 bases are TGTGCCAGCAGCCAAGACCCGACAGGTTCCTACGAGCAGTACTTC.

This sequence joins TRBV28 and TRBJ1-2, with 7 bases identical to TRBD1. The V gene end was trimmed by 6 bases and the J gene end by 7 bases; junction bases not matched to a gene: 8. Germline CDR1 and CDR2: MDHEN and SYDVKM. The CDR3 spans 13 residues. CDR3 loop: CASRRQGFGGYTF. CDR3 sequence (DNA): TGTGCCAGCAGGAGACAGGGTTTCGGTGGCTACACCTTC.

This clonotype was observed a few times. CDR3 sequence: CASSSNVGTTYEQYF. The DNA for the CDR3 is TGTGCCAGCAGCTCGAACGTCGGGACTACTTACGAGCAGTACTTC. The chain uses TRBV7-2 and TRBJ2-7; 7 bases are shared with TRBD2. V trimming: 4 bases; J trimming: 4 bases; junction bases outside the gene matches: 10. Germline values: CDR1 SGHTA, CDR2 FQGNSA. CDR3 length: 15 amino acids.

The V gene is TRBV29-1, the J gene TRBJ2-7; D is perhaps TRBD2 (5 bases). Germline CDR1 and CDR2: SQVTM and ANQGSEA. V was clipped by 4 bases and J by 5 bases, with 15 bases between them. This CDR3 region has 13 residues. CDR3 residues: CSVGGGRWDEQYF. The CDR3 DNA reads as TGCAGCGTTGGCGGAGGACGATGGGACGAGCAGTACTTC.

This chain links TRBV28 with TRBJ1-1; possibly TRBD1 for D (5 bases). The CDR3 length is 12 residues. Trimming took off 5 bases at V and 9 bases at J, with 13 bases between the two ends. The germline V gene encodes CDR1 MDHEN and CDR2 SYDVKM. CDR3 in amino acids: CASSPGQAQAFF. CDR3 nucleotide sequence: TGTGCCAGCAGTCCGGGGCAGGCCCAAGCTTTCTTT.

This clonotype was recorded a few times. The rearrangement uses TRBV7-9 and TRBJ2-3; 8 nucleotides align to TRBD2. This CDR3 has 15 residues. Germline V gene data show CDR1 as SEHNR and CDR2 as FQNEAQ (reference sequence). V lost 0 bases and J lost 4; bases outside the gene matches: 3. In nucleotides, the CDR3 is TGTGCCAGCAGCTTAGCCGGGAGGGGTTCAGATACGCAGTATTTT. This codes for CASSLAGRGSDTQYF.

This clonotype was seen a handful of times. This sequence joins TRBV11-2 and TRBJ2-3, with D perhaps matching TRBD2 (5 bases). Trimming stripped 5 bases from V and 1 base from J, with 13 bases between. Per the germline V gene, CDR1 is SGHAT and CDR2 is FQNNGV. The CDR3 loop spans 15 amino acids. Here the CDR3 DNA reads TGTGCCAGCAGCCCCCGCTCCGGGGGCACAGATACGCAGTATTTT. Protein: CASSPRSGGTDTQYF.

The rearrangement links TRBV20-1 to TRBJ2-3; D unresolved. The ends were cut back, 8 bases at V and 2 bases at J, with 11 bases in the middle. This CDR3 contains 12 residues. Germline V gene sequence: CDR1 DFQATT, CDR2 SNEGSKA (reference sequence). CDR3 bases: TGCAGTCATAAAGGGCCCACAGATACGCAGTATTTT. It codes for CSHKGPTDTQYF.

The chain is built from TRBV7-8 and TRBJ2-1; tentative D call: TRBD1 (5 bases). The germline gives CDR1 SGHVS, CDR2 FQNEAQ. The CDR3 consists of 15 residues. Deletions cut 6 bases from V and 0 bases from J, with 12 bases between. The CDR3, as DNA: TGTGCCAGCAGTCACCGGACACGCTCCTACAATGAGCAGTTCTTC. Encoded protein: CASSHRTRSYNEQFF.